This T cell receptor beta chain was observed in a study of blood T cell repertoires in COVID-19. Study at large: Whether acute or convalescent, the COVID-19 samples came from the United States, Italy and Spain.

Germline V gene sequence: CDR1 MNHEY, CDR2 SMNVEV (reference sequence). The V and J ends lost 8 bases and 7 bases respectively, with 15 bases between them. The CDR3 consists of 13 residues. Sequenced by immunoSEQ multiplex PCR; TCRdb stores in-frame clones only, minus some. The table includes 140,000 to 150,000 clones, roughly 89% detected once. The table lists this clone with a few counts. The receptor comes from a man aged 45 to 65 who had recovered from COVID-19. The chain has TRBV27 and TRBJ2-1; D perhaps matches TRBD1 (6 bases). Sequencing was carried out using PBMCs or T cells enriched from blood (not recorded which). As DNA, the CDR3 is TGTGCCAGCGTAGATAGACAGGTTAATGAGCAGTTCTTC. Its translation is CASVDRQVNEQFF.